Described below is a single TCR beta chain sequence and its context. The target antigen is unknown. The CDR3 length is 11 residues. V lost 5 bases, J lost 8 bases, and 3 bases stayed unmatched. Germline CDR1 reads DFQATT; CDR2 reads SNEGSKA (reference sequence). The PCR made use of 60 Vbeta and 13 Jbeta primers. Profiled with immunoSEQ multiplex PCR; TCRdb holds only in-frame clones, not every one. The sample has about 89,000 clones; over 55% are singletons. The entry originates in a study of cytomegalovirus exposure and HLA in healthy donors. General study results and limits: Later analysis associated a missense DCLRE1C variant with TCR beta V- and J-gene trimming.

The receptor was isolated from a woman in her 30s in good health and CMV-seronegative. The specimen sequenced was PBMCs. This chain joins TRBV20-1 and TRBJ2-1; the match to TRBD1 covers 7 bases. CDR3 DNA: TGCAGTGCTCACGACAGGGATGAGCAGTTCTTC. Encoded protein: CSAHDRDEQFF.